This T cell receptor (beta chain) emerged from a study of human T cells and chemical hapten exposure. Time point in this sample: patch test 2, 6 weeks after DPC sensitization. Treatment defined: therapeutic diphenylcyclopropenone sensitization with weekly scalp DPC. One entry per CDR3 protein, called by TCRdb with MiXCR from the RACE reads. The data hold tens of thousands of distinct CDR3 sequences, with about 10% observed a single time. This clonotype was observed at least ten times. The germline V gene has CDR1 SGHDT and CDR2 YYEEEE. The CDR3 loop spans 17 amino acids. The J segment lost 7 bases and the V segment lost 1 base, leaving 14 bases of the junction unmatched.

The chain couples TRBV5-6 to TRBJ2-1; 7 bases align to TRBD2. The input for sequencing was whole blood, taken in connection with sensitization to the hapten diphenylcyclopropenone (DPC). This clonotype was obtained from a woman aged 45-65 years with alopecia areata. Some clones in this sample may be carry-over from other donors' samples. CDR3 loop: CASSLRLAARARNEQFF. The CDR3 bases are TGTGCCAGCAGCTTGCGTCTAGCGGCCCGCGCGAGGAATGAGCAGTTCTTC.